One sample yielded the 25 T cell receptor beta chains listed below, sequenced in a study of T cell repertoires in cytomegalovirus infection. TCRdb itself ran the reads through MiXCR, one entry per CDR3 protein. The sample has 150,000 to 200,000 distinct CDR3 sequences; roughly 9.8% are singletons. Sequenced input: PBMCs. The receptors derive from a human donor in good health (CMV status not recorded). Some clones in this sample may be carry-over from other donors' samples.

This clonotype was counted at least ten times. The chain is built from TRBV11-2 and TRBJ2-2, with D perhaps TRBD1 (6 bases). Trimming pared 5 bases from V and 5 bases from J, leaving 15 bases between. Germline lookup yields CDR1 SGHAT and CDR2 FQNNGV. The CDR3 loop spans 15 amino acids. The CDR3 nucleotides read TGTGCCAGCAGCCAGCCCCTACAGGGTACCGGGGAGCTGTTTTTT. It encodes CASSQPLQGTGELFF.

Many counts were recorded for this clonotype. This rearrangement joins TRBV7-2 to TRBJ2-5, with TRBD2 matching 12 bases. The germline gives CDR1 SGHTA, CDR2 FQGNSA. This CDR3 comprises 17 residues. Germline trimming cut 3 bases from V and 4 bases from J; bases unmatched to any gene: 9. The CDR3 here is CASSFVRLAGGRETQYF. The CDR3 region has the DNA TGTGCCAGCAGCTTTGTTCGGCTAGCGGGGGGGCGAGAGACCCAGTACTTC. The full variable domain, completed using reference TRBV7-2 and TRBJ2-5, is GAGVSQSPSNKVTEKGKDVELRCDPISGHTALYWYRQSLGQGLEFLIYFQGNSAPDKSGLPSDRFSAERTGGSVSTLTIQRTQQEDSAVYLCASSFVRLAGGRETQYFGPGTRLLVL.

This clonotype has just a few counts. The V and J genes are TRBV7-3 and TRBJ2-5, with 7 bases aligning to TRBD2. Losses at the gene ends were 2 bases for V and 1 base for J; bases not matched to a gene: 16. The CDR3 totals 19 residues. Germline V gene sequence: CDR1 SGHTA, CDR2 FQGTGA. CDR3 DNA sequence: TGTGCCAGCAGCTTAGGAAGGGTTGGACTAGTGGGACTCCAAGAGACCCAGTACTTC. Its protein product is CASSLGRVGLVGLQETQYF.

The chain uses TRBV5-1 and TRBJ2-1; 8 bases fit TRBD1. The CDR3 has 15 amino acids. V dropped 0 bases and J dropped 7; count of bases not matched to a gene: 6. CDR1 is SGHRS and CDR2 is YFSETQ in the germline V gene. The CDR3 nucleotides read TGCGCCAGCAGCTTGGAGGACAGGGCAGGTAATGAGCAGTTCTTC. It is translated as CASSLEDRAGNEQFF. Full variable domain (outside the CDR3, taken from reference TRBV5-1 and TRBJ2-1): KAGVTQTPRYLIKTRGQQVTLSCSPISGHRSVSWYQQTPGQGLQFLFEYFSETQRNKGNFPGRFSGRQFSNSRSEMNVSTLELGDSALYLCASSLEDRAGNEQFFGPGTRLTVL.

There are many counts of this clonotype. The rearrangement uses TRBV6-2 or TRBV6-3 and TRBJ2-3; 10 positions agree with TRBD2. From germline, CDR1 is MNHEY and CDR2 SVGEGT. V gave up 5 bases and J gave up 4 bases; unmatched junction bases: 12. CDR3 length equals 17 residues. CDR3 amino acids: CASSTPGLATTPDTQYF. The CDR3 bases are TGTGCCAGCAGTACCCCGGGACTAGCGACTACCCCAGATACGCAGTATTTT.

This chain uses TRBV7-2 with TRBJ2-2, with TRBD2 matching over 12 bases. This CDR3 has 16 residues. Germline V gene lookup returns CDR1 SGHTA and CDR2 FQGNSA. Trimming removed 7 bases from V and 4 bases from J; junction bases left unmatched: 7. The CDR3, as DNA: TGTGCCAGCATCTCCGGGACTAGCGGGTTCACCGGGGAGCTGTTTTTT. It codes for CASISGTSGFTGELFF.

The rearrangement links TRBV5-1 to TRBJ1-1; D call uncertain. The CDR3 sequence is 13 residues long. V was trimmed by 0 bases and J by 5 bases, leaving 8 bases between them. Germline V gene sequence: CDR1 SGHRS, CDR2 YFSETQ. Written as DNA, the CDR3 is TGCGCCAGCAGCTTGGAGCGTAGGACTGAAGCTTTCTTT. The encoded protein is CASSLERRTEAFF. The variable domain in full, with the rest retrieved from reference TRBV5-1 and TRBJ1-1, is KAGVTQTPRYLIKTRGQQVTLSCSPISGHRSVSWYQQTPGQGLQFLFEYFSETQRNKGNFPGRFSGRQFSNSRSEMNVSTLELGDSALYLCASSLERRTEAFFGQGTRLTVV.

The table lists this clonotype with many counts. The chain carries TRBV7-2 and TRBJ2-1; TRBD2 is a possible D gene (5 bases). This CDR3 comprises 13 residues. The germline V and J ends were trimmed by 2 bases and 6 bases, with 8 bases remaining between them. Per the germline V gene, CDR1 is SGHTA and CDR2 is FQGNSA. The CDR3 bases are TGTGCCAGCAGCTTACCTAGCCTCAATGAGCAGTTCTTC. Encoded protein: CASSLPSLNEQFF. The whole variable domain, filled in from reference TRBV7-2 and TRBJ2-1, reads GAGVSQSPSNKVTEKGKDVELRCDPISGHTALYWYRQSLGQGLEFLIYFQGNSAPDKSGLPSDRFSAERTGGSVSTLTIQRTQQEDSAVYLCASSLPSLNEQFFGPGTRLTVL.

The chain links TRBV20-1 to TRBJ2-1; D not resolved. The CDR3 is made up of 13 amino acids. The germline V gene encodes CDR1 DFQATT and CDR2 SNEGSKA (reference sequence). Trimming shortened V by 3 bases and J by 8 bases, and 14 bases separated the two germline ends. CDR3 sequence (DNA): TGCAGTGCTAGGGGGTTAGTAATCGATGAGCAGTTCTTC. Translation: CSARGLVIDEQFF.

This clonotype was seen ten or more times. The chain has TRBV4-1 and TRBJ1-2; D not certain. V was pared by 1 base and J by 13 bases, with 10 bases between. This CDR3 is built from 11 residues. Germline assignment: CDR1 MGHRA and CDR2 YSYEKL. The CDR3 sequence is CASSQVGTVTF. The CDR3 DNA is TGCGCCAGCAGCCAAGTGGGCACCGTCACCTTC.

This clonotype was counted ten times or more. The CDR3: CASSTSGTRTDTQYF. Written as DNA, the CDR3 is TGTGCCAGTAGTACCTCAGGGACTCGCACAGATACGCAGTATTTT. The chain carries TRBV19 and TRBJ2-3, with D possibly TRBD2 on 6 matching bases. The V gene lost 4 bases and the J gene lost 1 base, with 12 bases spanning the gap. This CDR3 is 15 amino acids long. The germline V gene has CDR1 LNHDA and CDR2 SQIVND (reference sequence).

This clonotype was detected only a few times. V is TRBV23-1 and J is TRBJ2-5; D call uncertain. TRBV23-1 is marked as an open reading frame, function uncertain. Deletions cut 8 bases from V and 5 bases from J, with 6 bases between. The CDR3 has 10 residues. CDR3 protein: CASQEETQYF. The CDR3 nucleotides read TGCGCCAGCCAGGAGGAGACCCAGTACTTC.

This clonotype has ten or more counts. The gene calls are TRBV6-1 and TRBJ2-2; no reliable D call. The CDR3 runs to 13 residues. Germline CDR1 reads MNHNS; CDR2 reads SASEGT. Between the trimmed V and J ends, which lost 4 bases and 5 bases, there was a span of 8 bases. The CDR3 nucleotides are TGTGCCAGCAGTGGACTTACGACCGGGGAGCTGTTTTTT. Residues: CASSGLTTGELFF.

V gene TRBV28 combines with J gene TRBJ1-1; 7 nucleotides agree with TRBD1. V lost 5 bases and J lost 5; bases outside the gene matches: 8. This CDR3 has 14 residues. Germline V lookup: CDR1 MDHEN, CDR2 SYDVKM. CDR3 sequence: CASSIPDRATEAFF. CDR3 nucleotides: TGTGCCAGCAGTATCCCCGACAGGGCTACTGAAGCTTTCTTT.

This clonotype has more than one count but fewer than ten. DNA of the CDR3: TGTGCCAGCAGTAATAGTTGGACAGCAAGAACTGAAGCTTTCTTT. It translates to CASSNSWTARTEAFF. The rearrangement joins TRBV2 to TRBJ1-1, with D possibly being TRBD1 (6 bases). This CDR3 has 15 amino acids. CDR1 is SNHLY, CDR2 FYNNEI, per germline. V was cut by 5 bases and J by 5 bases, with 18 bases left in between.

This clonotype turned up a few times. The chain uses TRBV7-9 and TRBJ2-3, with 8 bases lining up with TRBD2. Trimming at V came to 3 bases and at J to 2 bases, leaving 7 bases not matched to a gene. CDR1 and CDR2 (germline): SEHNR, FQNEAQ (reference sequence). The CDR3 contains 16 residues. The CDR3 reads CASSFLSGSPTDTQYF. The DNA for the CDR3 is TGTGCCAGCAGCTTTCTAAGCGGGAGCCCCACAGATACGCAGTATTTT.

This clonotype was detected ten times or more. V and J are TRBV7-2 and TRBJ1-2; TRBD1 matches 12 bases. The length of the CDR3 is 17 residues. The V and J ends lost 5 bases and 7 bases, in that order; junction bases with no gene match: 14. Germline values: CDR1 SGHTA, CDR2 FQGNSA. The CDR3 region is CASSQNSMGQGASGYTF. CDR3 nucleotide sequence: TGTGCCAGCAGCCAGAATTCAATGGGACAGGGGGCTTCTGGCTACACCTTC.

This clonotype occurred many times. The chain carries TRBV20-1 and TRBJ1-1; D remains ambiguous. This CDR3 region has 14 residues. Germline values: CDR1 DFQATT, CDR2 SNEGSKA (reference sequence). V was cut by 0 bases and J by 0 bases, with 8 bases left in between. As DNA, the CDR3 is TGCAGTGCTAGAGACCCCCGCTTGAACACTGAAGCTTTCTTT. Translated: CSARDPRLNTEAFF.

There are many counts of this clonotype. The gene calls are TRBV28 and TRBJ1-2, with D possibly being TRBD1 (5 bases). The CDR3 consists of 15 residues. Germline loops: CDR1 MDHEN, CDR2 SYDVKM. With 6 bases removed from V and 0 bases from J, the gap between germline ends came to 14 bases. The DNA for the CDR3 is TGTGCCAGCAGGAAAACGGGACGGACTAACTATGGCTACACCTTC. It yields the protein CASRKTGRTNYGYTF.

This clonotype was counted ten times or more. The chain is built from TRBV7-3 and TRBJ2-5; D not resolved. The V end lost 0 bases, the J end lost 5 bases, and 10 bases lay between the germline ends. CDR1 is SGHTA, CDR2 FQGTGA, per germline. The CDR3 has 14 amino acids. CDR3 amino acids: CASSLTSQAETQYF. The CDR3 coding sequence is TGTGCCAGCAGCTTAACTTCGCAAGCGGAGACCCAGTACTTC.

In its sample, this clonotype was seen many times. The V call is TRBV20-1, the J call TRBJ2-1; 13 positions agree with TRBD2. The CDR3 runs to 15 residues. V lost 3 bases and J lost 10; bases outside the gene matches: 9. Germline CDR1 is DFQATT and CDR2 is SNEGSKA (reference sequence). DNA for the CDR3: TGCAGTGCTAGCAGAGGGACTAGCGGGATAGGAGAGCAGTTCTTC. Protein product: CSASRGTSGIGEQFF.

This clonotype was seen repeatedly, ten times or more. The gene calls are TRBV7-2 and TRBJ2-7; the D is unclear. CDR3 length: 12 amino acids. Germline V gene data show CDR1 as SGHTA and CDR2 as FQGNSA. Trimming shortened V by 5 bases and J by 7 bases, and 12 bases separated the two germline ends. The DNA for the CDR3 is TGTGCCAGCAGCCAATTTGGACGGGAGCAGTACTTC. Protein product: CASSQFGREQYF.

The sample holds many counts of this clonotype. The rearrangement uses TRBV7-2 and TRBJ1-2; 7 bases agree with TRBD1. V shed 0 bases and J 6 bases; nucleotides not matched to a gene: 4. The V gene's germline CDR1 is SGHTA and CDR2 FQGNSA. This CDR3 comprises 14 residues. The CDR3 DNA sequence: TGTGCCAGCAGCTTAGCAGGGGGCGATGATGGCTACACCTTC. Translation: CASSLAGGDDGYTF.

This clonotype occurred a few times. The rearrangement uses TRBV2 and TRBJ2-5, with 14 positions matching TRBD2. There are 17 residues in the CDR3. Germline V CDR1 and CDR2: SNHLY, FYNNEI. Trimming took 6 bases from V and 7 from J; bases not matched to a gene: 13. The CDR3 nucleotides are TGTGCCAGCAGCGCAGGGACTAGCGGGGGCGGCTCTGTGACCCAGTACTTC. Translating it yields CASSAGTSGGGSVTQYF.

This clonotype was counted many times. The chain has TRBV27 and TRBJ2-2; the D gene is possibly TRBD1 (5 bases). CDR1 MNHEY and CDR2 SMNVEV come from the germline V gene (reference sequence). V was pared by 0 bases and J by 1 base, with 15 bases between. The CDR3 runs 18 residues. The CDR3 DNA is TGTGCCAGCAGTTTATCGAAATGGGGAAGGGGGAACACCGGGGAGCTGTTTTTT. This encodes CASSLSKWGRGNTGELFF.